This T cell receptor beta chain was obtained from a study of blood T cell repertoires in COVID-19. Study background: COVID-19 samples from acute and convalescent phases originated in the United States, Italy and Spain. T cells, B-cell-depleted T cells, or PBMCs supplied cDNA or gDNA.

Data came from immunoSEQ multiplex PCR; TCRdb stores just in-frame clones and leaves some out. Found here are around 100,000 clones, about 85% of them singletons; the top ten hold roughly 13%. CDR1 is LGHDT and CDR2 is YNNKEL in the germline V gene (reference sequence). V lost 4 bases, J lost 4 bases, and 16 bases lay in between. The CDR3 loop spans 16 amino acids. V and J are TRBV3-1 (or the pseudogene TRBV3-2) and TRBJ1-4; weak D call: TRBD1 (5 bases). Sequencing was done on a sample of peripheral blood. The receptor comes from a human donor in a cohort sampled during active COVID-19. The CDR3 nucleotides are TGTGCCAGCAGCCTAAAGTCGGCAGGGATTAATGAAAAACTGTTTTTT. It specifies CASSLKSAGINEKLFF.